This section outlines one T cell receptor beta chain sequence together with its context. The sample belongs to a study of T cells after somatic rescue of genetic block. This CDR3 region has 18 residues. The V segment lost 3 bases and the J segment 3 bases; nucleotides outside the gene matches: 12. Per germline, CDR1 MGHRA and CDR2 YSYEKL. Sequencing used immunoSEQ multiplex PCR; TCRdb keeps in-frame clones, though not all of them. The table lists some 15,000 clones, 70% to 80% of them singletons. The V and J genes are TRBV4-1 and TRBJ2-1; the match to TRBD2 covers 9 bases. The receptor was isolated from a boy aged 5-17 years. The source material was peripheral blood mononuclear cells (PBMCs). For the CDR3, the DNA is TGCGCCAGCAGCCACCAGAGGCAGGCGGGGGGGTACTACAATGAGCAGTTCTTC. This gives the protein CASSHQRQAGGYYNEQFF.